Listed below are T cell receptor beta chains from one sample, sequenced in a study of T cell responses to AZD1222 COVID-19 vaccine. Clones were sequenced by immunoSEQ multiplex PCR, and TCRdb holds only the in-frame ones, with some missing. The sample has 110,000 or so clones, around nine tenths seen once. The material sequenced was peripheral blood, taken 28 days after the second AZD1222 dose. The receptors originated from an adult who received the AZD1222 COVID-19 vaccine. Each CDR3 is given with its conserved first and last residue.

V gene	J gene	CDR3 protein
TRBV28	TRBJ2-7	CASSLSRRKLSYEQYF
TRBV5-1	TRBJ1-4	CASSYLGREKLFF
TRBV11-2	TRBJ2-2	CASSFVPNTGELFF
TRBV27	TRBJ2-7	CASSLLLAGINEQYF
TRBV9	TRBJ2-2	CASVGINTGELFF
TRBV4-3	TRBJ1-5	CASSQDWTGNQPQHF
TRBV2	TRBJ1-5	CASRQDSNQPQHF
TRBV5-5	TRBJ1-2	CASSYQTDIYGYTF
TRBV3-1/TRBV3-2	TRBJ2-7	CASSQDGQRGDYEQYF
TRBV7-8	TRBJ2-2	CASSIRDSNTGELFF
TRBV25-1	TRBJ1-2	CASSESRGGRIKGYTF
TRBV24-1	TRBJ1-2	CATSPGGTGADGYTF
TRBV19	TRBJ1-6	CASSPQQGSSYNSPLHF